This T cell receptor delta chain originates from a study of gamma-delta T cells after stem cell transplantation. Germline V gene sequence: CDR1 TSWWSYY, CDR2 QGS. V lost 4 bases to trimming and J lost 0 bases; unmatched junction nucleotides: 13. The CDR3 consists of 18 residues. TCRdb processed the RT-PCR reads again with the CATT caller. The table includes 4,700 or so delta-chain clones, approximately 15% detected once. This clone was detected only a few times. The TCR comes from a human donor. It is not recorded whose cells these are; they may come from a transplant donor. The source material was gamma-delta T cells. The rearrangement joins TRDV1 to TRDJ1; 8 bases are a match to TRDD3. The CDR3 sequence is CALGVLVLGAQYTDKLIF. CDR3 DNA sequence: TGTGCTCTTGGGGTCCTAGTACTGGGGGCCCAGTACACCGATAAACTCATCTTT.